Each of the 31 T cell receptor beta chains below was sequenced from the same sample in a study of T cells in Graves' hyperthyroidism and ophthalmopathy (dated by TCRdb to between 2018 and 2021). Libraries came from multiplex PCR. The instrument given in TCRdb is Illumina HiSeq 2000. The TCR beta CDR3 regions were amplified from the RNA transcripts. A first-round RT-PCR of the TCR CDR3 used the HTBI primer set with the Qiagen OneStep RT-PCR kit. Using fastp at Q25 and MiXCR, TCRdb reprocessed the public reads and kept productive beta chains. Merged by CDR3 protein, the rows form single entries marked with the most common genes and DNA. Across this sample there are about 360,000 distinct CDR3 sequences, with roughly 13% seen only once. The ten largest clones take up 9.2% of the sample. The sample comprised blood. Receptor source: a woman aged 18-29 years with Graves' hyperthyroidism.

This clonotype was seen ten or more times. The chain recombines TRBV18 with TRBJ1-1, with 7 bases aligning to TRBD1. This CDR3 region has 14 residues. Germline CDR1 is KGHSH and CDR2 is LQKENI. The V gene end was trimmed by 3 bases and the J gene end by 4 bases; junction bases not matched to a gene: 5. CDR3 loop: CASSPQGGGTEAFF. In DNA, the CDR3 is TGTGCCAGCTCACCGCAGGGGGGAGGCACTGAAGCTTTCTTT.

On this clonotype: Being one base from a much bigger clone, this may be a read error. The V call is TRBV28, the J call TRBJ1-2, with unresolved D. CDR1 is MDHEN, CDR2 SYDVKM, per germline. Trimming took off 8 bases at V and 2 bases at J, with 3 bases between the two ends. CDR3 length equals 10 residues. DNA of the CDR3: TGTGCCAGCCACAACTATGGCTACACCTTC. It encodes CASHNYGYTF.

This clonotype turned up a few times. The chain links TRBV20-1 to TRBJ2-7; D is uncertain. The germline V gene has CDR1 DFQATT and CDR2 SNEGSKA (reference sequence). CDR3 size: 14 residues. V was trimmed by 6 bases and J by 2 bases, leaving 17 bases between them. This CDR3 reads CSAKSGRPTYEQYF. CDR3 in DNA: TGCAGTGCCAAGTCGGGTAGGCCAACCTACGAGCAGTACTTC.

This clonotype was seen at least ten times. This chain connects TRBV27 to TRBJ2-3; 11 nucleotides align to TRBD2. The CDR3 contains 15 residues. Unmatched junction bases numbered 4, after V lost 5 bases and J lost 3 bases. Per germline, CDR1 MNHEY and CDR2 SMNVEV (reference sequence). The CDR3 loop is CASSVLAGVTDTQYF. The CDR3 DNA reads as TGTGCCAGCAGTGTACTAGCGGGAGTAACAGATACGCAGTATTTT.

This clonotype was seen at least ten times. This chain connects TRBV6-5 to TRBJ2-7, with D maybe TRBD1 (6 bases). Trimming cost V 2 bases and J 2 bases, with 16 bases left between them. The germline V gene has CDR1 MNHEY and CDR2 SVGAGI. CDR3 length equals 16 residues. As DNA, the CDR3 is TGTGCCAGCAGTTACAGGGGACACGCCGAGCCCTACGAGCAGTACTTC. Translation gives CASSYRGHAEPYEQYF.

This clonotype was seen many times. The V gene is TRBV28, the J gene TRBJ1-5; 7 positions match TRBD1. Germline CDR1 is MDHEN and CDR2 is SYDVKM. The CDR3 totals 13 residues. Germline trimming cut 6 bases from V and 6 bases from J; bases unmatched to any gene: 5. The CDR3 spells CASSSTGFQPQHF. CDR3 nucleotide sequence: TGTGCCAGCAGCTCGACAGGGTTTCAGCCCCAGCATTTT.

This clonotype was observed a handful of times. The chain couples TRBV5-6 to TRBJ1-2; D gene unclear. The CDR3 is 13 amino acids. V shed 6 bases and J shed 1 base, with 10 bases lying between them. Germline V lookup: CDR1 SGHDT, CDR2 YYEEEE. This CDR3 is CASNRLLNYGYTF. The CDR3 region has the DNA TGTGCCAGCAACAGACTCCTTAACTATGGCTACACCTTC.

This clonotype was counted many times. CDR3 coding DNA: TGCGCCAGCAGCTCCAGGGTTAAGCAGTACTTC. This gives the protein CASSSRVKQYF. The chain links TRBV5-1 to TRBJ2-7, with D possibly being TRBD1 (5 bases). This CDR3 comprises 11 residues. Trimming took 3 bases from V and 8 from J, leaving 9 bases between them. Germline CDR1 reads SGHRS; CDR2 reads YFSETQ.

This clonotype has just a few counts. The chain carries TRBV9 and TRBJ2-1; D uncertain. The germline CDR1 and CDR2 sequences are SGDLS and YYNGEE. This CDR3 comprises 13 residues. V lost 0 bases and J 8 bases, leaving 9 bases between the germline ends. CDR3 region: CASSVAPWDEQFF. As DNA, the CDR3 is TGTGCCAGCAGCGTAGCCCCTTGGGATGAGCAGTTCTTC.

This clonotype has ten or more counts. The rearrangement joins TRBV11-2 to TRBJ2-3; unclear D gene. Germline V CDR1 and CDR2: SGHAT, FQNNGV. V dropped 2 bases and J dropped 0 bases, with 9 bases sitting between them. This CDR3 spans 15 amino acids. The chain's CDR3 is CASSLNGRSTDTQYF. DNA for the CDR3: TGTGCCAGCAGCTTAAACGGTAGAAGCACAGATACGCAGTATTTT.

Ten or more counts support this clonotype. The gene calls are TRBV10-3 and TRBJ2-3; no reliable D call. Germline CDR1 is ENHRY and CDR2 is SYGVKD. The CDR3 runs to 13 residues. V gave up 6 bases and J gave up 6 bases, with 13 bases separating them. The chain's CDR3 is CAISSDRSDTQYF. The CDR3 DNA follows: TGTGCCATCAGCTCCGACCGTTCTGATACGCAGTATTTT.

This clonotype was counted many times. The chain has TRBV7-2 and TRBJ2-1; the match to TRBD1 covers 9 bases. Germline CDR1 is SGHTA and CDR2 is FQGNSA. Trimming took 4 bases from V and 10 from J; bases not matched to a gene: 14. The CDR3 sequence is 16 residues long. CDR3 in amino acids: CASSYVGTGYLKEQFF. The DNA for the CDR3 is TGTGCCAGCAGCTATGTCGGGACAGGGTATCTCAAGGAGCAGTTCTTC.

Many counts were recorded for this clonotype. V and J are TRBV7-2 and TRBJ2-2; TRBD2 agrees at 9 bases. The V gene's germline CDR1 is SGHTA and CDR2 FQGNSA. J gave up 2 bases and V 5 bases, and 9 bases lay outside the gene matches. The CDR3 length is 17 residues. CDR3 sequence (DNA): TGTGCCAGCAGCGTCGAGCTAGCGGGGCTAAACACCGGGGAGCTGTTTTTT. It encodes CASSVELAGLNTGELFF.

This clonotype showed up many times. The V call is TRBV20-1, the J call TRBJ1-1; D is ambiguous. Per the germline V gene, CDR1 is DFQATT and CDR2 is SNEGSKA (reference sequence). This CDR3 is 12 amino acids long. The V and J ends lost 3 bases and 1 base respectively, with 6 bases between them. The CDR3 DNA is TGCAGTGCTAGGAGGACGAACACTGAAGCTTTCTTT. It specifies CSARRTNTEAFF.

This clonotype was seen a few times. The rearrangement uses TRBV30 and TRBJ2-7; the D call may be TRBD1 or TRBD2 (5 bases each). The CDR3 is 15 residues long. Trimming shortened V by 2 bases and J by 4 bases, and 18 bases separated the two germline ends. In germline, CDR1 is GTSNPN, CDR2 SVGIG (reference sequence). DNA of the CDR3: TGTGCCTGGAGTTTACCCGGGACCTCAATTTACGAGCAGTACTTC. Its translation is CAWSLPGTSIYEQYF.

This clonotype was seen only a few times. This chain joins TRBV28 and TRBJ2-7; 16 bases fit TRBD2. Germline lookup yields CDR1 MDHEN and CDR2 SYDVKM. With V trimmed by 4 bases and J by 4 bases, 7 bases remained unmatched. The CDR3 loop spans 17 amino acids. The CDR3 nucleotides read TGTGCCAGCAGTTCACCGGGACTAGCGGGGGGGAGGTACGAGCAGTACTTC. It encodes CASSSPGLAGGRYEQYF.

V and J are TRBV11-2 and TRBJ2-5; 9 bases map to TRBD2. J was trimmed by 0 bases and V by 2 bases; bases with no gene match: 13. The CDR3 loop spans 19 amino acids. Germline lookup yields CDR1 SGHAT and CDR2 FQNNGV. The CDR3 sequence is CASSLRFTSEREDQETQYF. DNA for the CDR3: TGTGCCAGCAGCTTAAGATTCACCTCTGAGCGGGAGGACCAAGAGACCCAGTACTTC.

This clonotype was picked up a small number of times. V usage is TRBV5-8 and J usage is TRBJ1-4; perhaps TRBD1 as D (5 bases). CDR3 length: 14 amino acids. Germline V CDR1 and CDR2: SGHTS, YDEGEE. V was trimmed by 5 bases and J by 3 bases, leaving 11 bases between them. The CDR3 bases are TGTGCCAGCAGTTCACAGGTGTCTAATGAAAAACTGTTTTTT. Its translation: CASSSQVSNEKLFF. Full variable domain (rest looked up from reference TRBV5-8 and TRBJ1-4): EAGVTQSPTHLIKTRGQQATLRCSPISGHTSVYWYQQALGLGLQFLLWYDEGEERNRGNFPPRFSGRQFPNYSSELNVNALELEDSALYLCASSSQVSNEKLFFGSGTQLSVL.

J is TRBJ1-3 and V is TRBV3-1; unclear D gene. This CDR3 has 16 amino acids. The germline V gene encodes CDR1 LGHDT and CDR2 YNNKEL (reference sequence). Between the trimmed V and J ends, which lost 0 bases and 8 bases, there was a span of 17 bases. CDR3 loop: CASSQDARSPADTIYF. The CDR3 nucleotides read TGTGCCAGCAGCCAAGATGCCCGGAGCCCCGCGGACACCATATATTTT.

The rearrangement uses TRBV4-1 and TRBJ1-1; TRBD1 matches 7 bases. The CDR3 extends over 17 amino acids. Germline V CDR1 and CDR2: MGHRA, YSYEKL. Trimming cost V 2 bases and J 5 bases; bases outside gene matches: 14. CDR3 sequence reads: CASSQPERIPGGTEAFF. DNA of the CDR3: TGCGCCAGCAGCCAACCCGAGCGGATCCCAGGGGGTACTGAAGCTTTCTTT.

This clonotype was detected many times. This chain links TRBV7-2 with TRBJ1-6; D gene ambiguous. The CDR3 runs 16 residues. The ends were cut back, 1 base at V and 7 bases at J, with 14 bases in the middle. Germline V gene sequence: CDR1 SGHTA, CDR2 FQGNSA. The CDR3 sequence: CASSLEADRSNSPLHF. Here the CDR3 DNA reads TGTGCCAGCAGCTTAGAAGCGGACCGATCGAATTCACCCCTCCACTTT. The complete variable domain, with remaining parts taken from reference TRBV7-2 and TRBJ1-6, reads GAGVSQSPSNKVTEKGKDVELRCDPISGHTALYWYRQSLGQGLEFLIYFQGNSAPDKSGLPSDRFSAERTGGSVSTLTIQRTQQEDSAVYLCASSLEADRSNSPLHFGNGTRLTVT.

This clonotype was seen only a few times. The chain couples TRBV20-1 to TRBJ2-2; 9 bases align to TRBD2. The J segment lost 6 bases and the V segment lost 6 bases, leaving 8 bases of the junction unmatched. This CDR3 has 14 residues. Germline CDR1 and CDR2: DFQATT and SNEGSKA (reference sequence). CDR3 residues: CSARTSEGPGELFF. DNA of the CDR3: TGCAGTGCAAGGACTAGCGAAGGGCCCGGGGAGCTGTTTTTT.

This clonotype was picked up a small number of times. The chain employs TRBV6-1 and TRBJ2-7; D unclear. CDR3 size: 13 residues. Germline-derived CDR1 and CDR2 are MNHNS and SASEGT. V was clipped by 3 bases and J by 1 base, with 7 bases between them. The DNA of the CDR3 is TGTGCCAGCAGTGATGGGATTTCCTACGAGCAGTACTTC. This encodes CASSDGISYEQYF.

This clonotype was counted ten times or more. DNA of the CDR3: TGTGCCAGCAGTTCCAAACCTAGGAATGAGCAGTTCTTC. This sequence encodes CASSSKPRNEQFF. The chain recombines TRBV28 with TRBJ2-1, with unresolved D. Between the trimmed V and J ends, which lost 4 bases and 7 bases, there was a span of 11 bases. This CDR3 contains 13 residues. Germline V gene lookup returns CDR1 MDHEN and CDR2 SYDVKM.

This clonotype was observed many times. V is TRBV7-9 and J is TRBJ2-5; D is uncertain. The CDR3 sequence is 13 residues long. V gave up 6 bases and J gave up 2 bases, with 10 bases separating them. The germline gives CDR1 SEHNR, CDR2 FQNEAQ (reference sequence). DNA of the CDR3: TGTGCCAGCAGACCATCAGAGCAAGAGACCCAGTACTTC. Translation gives CASRPSEQETQYF.

This clonotype was seen at least ten times. This chain uses TRBV12-3 or TRBV12-4 with TRBJ1-1, with D unclear. V shed 1 base and J shed 7 bases, with 10 bases lying between them. The CDR3 loop spans 13 amino acids. CDR3 sequence: CASSLGRSLEAFF. The CDR3, as DNA: TGTGCCAGCAGTTTAGGACGAAGCCTTGAAGCTTTCTTT.

This clonotype was observed many times. The J gene is TRBJ1-6, the V gene TRBV6-2 or TRBV6-3; D unclear. Germline lookup yields CDR1 MNHEY and CDR2 SVGEGT. The CDR3 has 15 amino acids. The V and J ends lost 8 bases and 2 bases respectively, with 13 bases between them. CDR3 in DNA: TGTGCCAGCTCCACGGACTCGCCCTATAATTCACCCCTCCACTTT. It yields the protein CASSTDSPYNSPLHF.

The V call is TRBV12-3 or TRBV12-4, the J call TRBJ2-7, with 10 bases fitting TRBD2. The CDR3 sequence is 17 residues long. With V trimmed by 3 bases and J by 5 bases, 13 bases remained unmatched. The CDR3 nucleotides read TGTGCCAGCAGTTTTCCGCCAGGGGGACTAGCGAACCACGAGCAGTACTTC. It codes for CASSFPPGGLANHEQYF.

There are a few counts of this clonotype. The chain couples TRBV7-9 to TRBJ2-5; 7 bases agree with TRBD2. V shed 5 bases and J 1 base; nucleotides not matched to a gene: 7. The CDR3 is 15 residues long. Germline V CDR1 and CDR2: SEHNR, FQNEAQ (reference sequence). CDR3 protein: CASSQKGGGQETQYF. The CDR3 DNA reads TGTGCCAGCAGCCAAAAGGGCGGGGGCCAAGAGACCCAGTACTTC.

In regard to this clonotype: A much larger clone sits a single nucleotide away, making a read error possible. V and J are TRBV20-1 and TRBJ1-1; D not resolved. V lost 6 bases to trimming and J lost 1 base, with 12 bases between them. CDR1 is DFQATT and CDR2 is SNEGSKA in the germline V gene (reference sequence). This CDR3 has 13 residues. This CDR3 reads CSAHRRKNTEAFF. CDR3 nucleotide sequence: TGCAGTGCACACAGACGGAAGAACACTGAAGCTTTCTTT.

There are many counts of this clonotype. The chain carries TRBV28 and TRBJ1-5, with 9 bases aligning to TRBD1. Germline V gives CDR1 MDHEN, CDR2 SYDVKM. V gave up 6 bases and J gave up 2 bases; unmatched junction bases: 5. The CDR3 runs to 15 residues. CDR3 bases: TGTGCCAGCAGGGCGGGACAGGGAGGCAATCAGCCCCAGCATTTT. Encoded protein: CASRAGQGGNQPQHF.